These T cell receptor beta chains were read from a single sample in a study of memory CD4+ T cells and cytomegalovirus serostatus. Method: immunoSEQ multiplex PCR; TCRdb's copy keeps in-frame clones and lacks some. The sample has 45,000 to 55,000 clones; just under 80% are singletons. The sequenced material came from memory CD4+ T cells from blood. All receptors derive from an adult in good health and CMV-seronegative. Each CDR3 is given with its conserved first and last residue. D genes are given only for firm matches. Expanded clones are given a class, and other clones once, few, many or no size at all.

D: .
size: .
V: TRBV7-6
J: TRBJ2-1
CDR3: CASSLLGRNNEQFF

D: .
size: .
V: TRBV7-9
J: TRBJ1-1
CDR3: CASSPGGGWSTEAFF

D: TRBD2
size: .
V: TRBV4-1
J: TRBJ2-1
CDR3: CASSQVLGLAGNEQFF

D: .
size: few
V: TRBV2
J: TRBJ2-7
CDR3: CASSADGFYEQYF

D: .
size: .
V: TRBV19
J: TRBJ2-7
CDR3: CASSRQGRSYEQYF

D: .
size: .
V: TRBV9
J: TRBJ2-3
CDR3: CASSPGRKSTDTQYF

D: TRBD1
size: .
V: TRBV5-8
J: TRBJ2-3
CDR3: CASSLGTGTQDTQYF

D: .
size: once
V: TRBV7-6
J: TRBJ2-2
CDR3: CASSEDLRNTGELFF

D: .
size: .
V: TRBV6-1
J: TRBJ2-7
CDR3: CASSAEGLYEQYF

D: TRBD2
size: .
V: TRBV27
J: TRBJ2-2
CDR3: CASSSLSLAGILTGELFF

D: .
size: .
V: TRBV18
J: TRBJ1-5
CDR3: CASSPGKGYQPQHF

D: TRBD1
size: .
V: TRBV19
J: TRBJ2-4
CDR3: CASSTRQGGGKNIQYF

D: .
size: .
V: TRBV10-2
J: TRBJ2-7
CDR3: CASSPPGVRDRYEQYF

D: .
size: .
V: TRBV10-3
J: TRBJ2-7
CDR3: CAISRDDEQYF

D: .
size: .
V: TRBV9
J: TRBJ2-7
CDR3: CASSVGVSSYEQYF

D: .
size: .
V: TRBV19
J: TRBJ1-2
CDR3: CASSIGKTGYGYTF

D: .
size: .
V: TRBV7-9
J: TRBJ1-5
CDR3: CASSLGHELLNQPQHF

D: .
size: .
V: TRBV6-5
J: TRBJ2-2
CDR3: CASLGGPGELFF

D: TRBD1
size: once
V: TRBV28
J: TRBJ1-1
CDR3: CASSLLSGTGISEAFF

D: .
size: .
V: TRBV19
J: TRBJ1-2
CDR3: CASSIDLVPGAGYTF

D: .
size: .
V: TRBV27
J: TRBJ2-1
CDR3: CASSPPTRNEQFF

D: .
size: .
V: TRBV2
J: TRBJ1-2
CDR3: CASSEQGSYGYTF

D: TRBD2
size: .
V: TRBV7-9
J: TRBJ2-5
CDR3: CASSPGAAGGQETQYF

D: .
size: .
V: TRBV4-1
J: TRBJ2-3
CDR3: CASSQVHSMNTDTQYF

D: .
size: .
V: TRBV7-9
J: TRBJ2-1
CDR3: CASTQVPRDEQFF

D: .
size: .
V: TRBV6-1
J: TRBJ2-3
CDR3: CASSGRAWGIDTQYF

D: .
size: .
V: TRBV30
J: TRBJ1-2
CDR3: CAWSPTGTSSYGYTF

D: TRBD1
size: .
V: TRBV2
J: .
CDR3: CASSRDRGYEQYF

D: TRBD2
size: .
V: TRBV19
J: TRBJ2-1
CDR3: CASSFRTSRDEQFF

D: TRBD1
size: .
V: TRBV25-1
J: TRBJ2-7
CDR3: CASSEYPTGGLYEQYF

D: TRBD1
size: .
V: TRBV5-5
J: TRBJ1-5
CDR3: CASSLGTGGTSNQPQHF

D: .
size: .
V: TRBV6-1
J: TRBJ1-2
CDR3: CASSVTGTWNYGYTF

D: .
size: .
V: TRBV10-2
J: TRBJ2-2
CDR3: CASRRDGRNTGELFF

D: .
size: .
V: TRBV4-1
J: TRBJ2-3
CDR3: CASSQPTRGRSTDTQYF

D: TRBD1
size: .
V: TRBV9
J: TRBJ2-1
CDR3: CASSIGQGSYNEQFF

D: .
size: .
V: TRBV30
J: TRBJ2-7
CDR3: CAWSGQRVYEQYF

D: .
size: .
V: TRBV11-2
J: TRBJ2-1
CDR3: CASSPGTPGNNEQFF

D: TRBD2
size: few
V: TRBV10-3
J: TRBJ2-5
CDR3: CAISGGGWETQYF

D: .
size: few
V: TRBV10-3
J: TRBJ2-1
CDR3: CAIRQGNNEQFF

D: TRBD1
size: .
V: TRBV14
J: TRBJ2-1
CDR3: CASSLRDSPWSEQFF

D: .
size: .
V: TRBV6-1
J: TRBJ2-4
CDR3: CASSGRELAKNIQYF